In its sample, the clone carrying this T cell receptor beta chain is medium-sized (0.01 to 0.1%). This entry is derived from a study of CD4 and CD8 cells across lung adenocarcinoma regions. Samples came from patients with localized non-small cell lung adenocarcinoma. Each CDR3 protein is one row after TCRdb ran MiXCR on the PCR reads. The repertoire includes around 20,000 distinct CDR3 sequences, over 50% of them detected once, and around a quarter sits in the top ten. The CDR3 length is 21 residues. The germline V gene encodes CDR1 MNHNS and CDR2 SASEGT. V gave up 2 bases and J gave up 5 bases; unmatched junction bases: 19.

This sequence joins TRBV6-1 and TRBJ2-3, with 13 positions matching TRBD2. The sample consisted of CD8+ T cells from the center of a lung tumor. The origin of this receptor is a female donor with lung adenocarcinoma. The CD4 and CD8 labels of this study may be unreliable. This CDR3 is CASSETGLAGVRGRSGDTQYF. DNA of the CDR3: TGTGCCAGCAGTGAAACAGGACTAGCGGGAGTAAGAGGCAGATCGGGAGATACGCAGTATTTT.